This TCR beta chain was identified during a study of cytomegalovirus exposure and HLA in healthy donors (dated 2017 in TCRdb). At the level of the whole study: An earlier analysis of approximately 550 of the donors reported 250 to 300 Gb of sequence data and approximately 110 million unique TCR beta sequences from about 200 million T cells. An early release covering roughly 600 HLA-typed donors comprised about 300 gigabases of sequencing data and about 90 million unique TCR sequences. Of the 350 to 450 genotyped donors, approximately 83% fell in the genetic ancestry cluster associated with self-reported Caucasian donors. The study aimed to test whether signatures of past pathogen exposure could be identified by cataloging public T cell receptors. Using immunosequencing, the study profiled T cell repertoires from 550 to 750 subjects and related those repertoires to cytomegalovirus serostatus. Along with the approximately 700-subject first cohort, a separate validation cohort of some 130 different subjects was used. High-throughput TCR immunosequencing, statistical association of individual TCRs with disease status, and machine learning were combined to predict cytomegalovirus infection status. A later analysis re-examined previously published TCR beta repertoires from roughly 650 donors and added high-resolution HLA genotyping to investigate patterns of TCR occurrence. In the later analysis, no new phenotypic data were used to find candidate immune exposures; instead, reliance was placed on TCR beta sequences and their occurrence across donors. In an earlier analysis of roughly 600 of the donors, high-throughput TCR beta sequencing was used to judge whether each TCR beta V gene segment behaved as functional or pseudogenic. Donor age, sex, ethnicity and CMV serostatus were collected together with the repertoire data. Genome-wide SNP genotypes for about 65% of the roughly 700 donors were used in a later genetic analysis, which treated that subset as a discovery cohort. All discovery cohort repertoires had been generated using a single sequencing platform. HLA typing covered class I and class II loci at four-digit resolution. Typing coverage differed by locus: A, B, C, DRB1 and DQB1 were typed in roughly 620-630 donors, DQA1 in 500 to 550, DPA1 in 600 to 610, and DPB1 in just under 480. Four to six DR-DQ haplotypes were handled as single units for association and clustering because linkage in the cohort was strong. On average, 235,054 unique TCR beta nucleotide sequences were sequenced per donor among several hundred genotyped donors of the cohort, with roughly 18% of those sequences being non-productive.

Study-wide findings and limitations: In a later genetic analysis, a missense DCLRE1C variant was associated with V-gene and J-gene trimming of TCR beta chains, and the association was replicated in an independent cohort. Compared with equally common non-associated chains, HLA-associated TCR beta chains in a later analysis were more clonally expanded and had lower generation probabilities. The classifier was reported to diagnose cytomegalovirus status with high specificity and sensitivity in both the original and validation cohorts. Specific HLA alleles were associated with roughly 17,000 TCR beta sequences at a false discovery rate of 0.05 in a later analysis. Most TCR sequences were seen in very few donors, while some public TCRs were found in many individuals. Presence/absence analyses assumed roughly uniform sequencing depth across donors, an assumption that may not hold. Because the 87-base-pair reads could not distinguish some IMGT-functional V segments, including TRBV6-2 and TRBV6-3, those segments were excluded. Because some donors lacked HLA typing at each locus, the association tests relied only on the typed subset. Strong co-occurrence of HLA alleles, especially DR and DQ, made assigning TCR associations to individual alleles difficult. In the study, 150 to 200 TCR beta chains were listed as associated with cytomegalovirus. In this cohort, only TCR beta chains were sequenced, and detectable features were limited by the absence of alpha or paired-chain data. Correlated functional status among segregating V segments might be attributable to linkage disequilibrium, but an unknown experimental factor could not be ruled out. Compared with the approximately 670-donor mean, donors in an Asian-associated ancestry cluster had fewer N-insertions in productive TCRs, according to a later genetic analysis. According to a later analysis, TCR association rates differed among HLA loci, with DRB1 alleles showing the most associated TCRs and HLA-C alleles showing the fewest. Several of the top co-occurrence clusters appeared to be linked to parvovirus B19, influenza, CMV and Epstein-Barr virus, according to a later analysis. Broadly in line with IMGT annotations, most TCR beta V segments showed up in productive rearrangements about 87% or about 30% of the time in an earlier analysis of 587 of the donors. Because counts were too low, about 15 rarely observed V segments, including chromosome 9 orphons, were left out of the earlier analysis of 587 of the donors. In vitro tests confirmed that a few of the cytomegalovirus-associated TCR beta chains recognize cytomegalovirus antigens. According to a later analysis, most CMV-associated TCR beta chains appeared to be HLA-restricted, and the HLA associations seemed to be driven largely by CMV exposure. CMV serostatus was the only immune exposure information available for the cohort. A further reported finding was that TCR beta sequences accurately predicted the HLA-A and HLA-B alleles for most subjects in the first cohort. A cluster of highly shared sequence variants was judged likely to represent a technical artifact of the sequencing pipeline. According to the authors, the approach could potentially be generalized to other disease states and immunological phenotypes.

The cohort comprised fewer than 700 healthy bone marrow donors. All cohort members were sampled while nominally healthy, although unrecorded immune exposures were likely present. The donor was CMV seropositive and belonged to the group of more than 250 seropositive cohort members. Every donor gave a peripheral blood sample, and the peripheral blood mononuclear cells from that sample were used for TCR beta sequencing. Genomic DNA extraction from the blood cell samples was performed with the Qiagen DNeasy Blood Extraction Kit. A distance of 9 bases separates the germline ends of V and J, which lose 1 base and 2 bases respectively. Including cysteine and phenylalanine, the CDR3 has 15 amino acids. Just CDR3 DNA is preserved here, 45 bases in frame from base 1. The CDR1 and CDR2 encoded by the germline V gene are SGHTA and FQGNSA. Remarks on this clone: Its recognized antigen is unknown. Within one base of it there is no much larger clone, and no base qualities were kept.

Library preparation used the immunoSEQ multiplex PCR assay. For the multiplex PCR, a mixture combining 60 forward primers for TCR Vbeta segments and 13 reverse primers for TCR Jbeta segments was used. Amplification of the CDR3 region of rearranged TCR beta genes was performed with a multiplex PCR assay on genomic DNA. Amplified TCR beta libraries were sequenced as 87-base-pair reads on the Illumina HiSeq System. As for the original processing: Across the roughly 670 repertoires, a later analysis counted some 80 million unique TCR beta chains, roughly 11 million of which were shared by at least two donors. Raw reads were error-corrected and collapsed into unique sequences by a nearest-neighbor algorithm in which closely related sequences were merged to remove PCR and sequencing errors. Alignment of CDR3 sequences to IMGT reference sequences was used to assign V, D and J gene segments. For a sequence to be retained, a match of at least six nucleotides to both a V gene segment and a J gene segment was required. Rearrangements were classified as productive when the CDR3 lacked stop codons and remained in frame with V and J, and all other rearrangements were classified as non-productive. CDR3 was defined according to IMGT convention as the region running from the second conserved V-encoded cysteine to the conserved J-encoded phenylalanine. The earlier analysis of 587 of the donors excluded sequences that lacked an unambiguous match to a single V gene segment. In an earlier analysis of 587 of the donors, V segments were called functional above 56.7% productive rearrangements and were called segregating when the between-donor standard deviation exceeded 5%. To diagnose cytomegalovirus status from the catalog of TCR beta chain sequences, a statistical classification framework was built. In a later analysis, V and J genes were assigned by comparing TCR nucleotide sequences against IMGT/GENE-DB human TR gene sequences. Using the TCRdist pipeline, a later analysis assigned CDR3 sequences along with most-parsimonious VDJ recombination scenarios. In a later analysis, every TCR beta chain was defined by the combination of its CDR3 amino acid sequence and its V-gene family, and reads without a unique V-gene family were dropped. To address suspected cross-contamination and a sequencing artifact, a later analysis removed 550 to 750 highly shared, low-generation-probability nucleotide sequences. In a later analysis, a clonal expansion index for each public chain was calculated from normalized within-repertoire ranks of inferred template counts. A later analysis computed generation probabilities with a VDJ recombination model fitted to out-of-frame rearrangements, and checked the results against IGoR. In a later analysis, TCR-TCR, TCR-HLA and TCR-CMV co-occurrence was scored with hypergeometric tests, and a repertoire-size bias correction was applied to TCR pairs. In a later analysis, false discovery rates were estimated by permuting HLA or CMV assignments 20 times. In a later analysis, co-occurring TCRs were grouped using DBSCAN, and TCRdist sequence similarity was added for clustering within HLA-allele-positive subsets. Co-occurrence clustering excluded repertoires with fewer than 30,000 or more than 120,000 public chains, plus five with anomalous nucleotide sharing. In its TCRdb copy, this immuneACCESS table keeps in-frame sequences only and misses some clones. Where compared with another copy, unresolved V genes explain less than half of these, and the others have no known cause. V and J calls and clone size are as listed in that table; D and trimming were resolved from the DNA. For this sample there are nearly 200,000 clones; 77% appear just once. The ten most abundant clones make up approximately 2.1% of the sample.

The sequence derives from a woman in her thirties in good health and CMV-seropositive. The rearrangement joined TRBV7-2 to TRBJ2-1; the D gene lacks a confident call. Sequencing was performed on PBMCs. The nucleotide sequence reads TGTGCCAGCAGCTTAGGGCTCTTGCCCTACAATGAGCAGTTCTTC. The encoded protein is CASSLGLLPYNEQFF. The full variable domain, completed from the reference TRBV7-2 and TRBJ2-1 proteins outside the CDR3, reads GAGVSQSPSNKVTEKGKDVELRCDPISGHTALYWYRQSLGQGLEFLIYFQGNSAPDKSGLPSDRFSAERTGGSVSTLTIQRTQQEDSAVYLCASSLGLLPYNEQFFGPGTRLTVL.